This is a list of T cell receptor beta chains from one sample in a study of graft-versus-host responses after intestinal transplantation. Sequencing was performed with immunoSEQ multiplex PCR; in TCRdb, only in-frame clones are kept and a portion is missing. The profile shows roughly 9,000 clones, about 32% of them singletons. Sequences were derived from alloreactive CD4+ T cells from a mixed lymphocyte reaction culture, sampled before intestinal transplant. These receptors were taken from a human patient who received an intestinal transplant. Both conserved end residues are part of each CDR3. Only part of the rows carry a size: once, few, many, or a class if the clone is expanded.

v_call	clone_size	j_call	cdr3_aa
TRBV28	medium-sized	TRBJ2-1	CASSFRGPYNEQFF
TRBV28	few	TRBJ1-2	CASRERVYGYTF
TRBV6-6	few	TRBJ1-4	CASSYSVAEKLFF
TRBV7-6	few	TRBJ2-3	CASSLLRGTDTQYF
TRBV6-1	few	TRBJ1-4	CASSARDRVFEKLFF
TRBV5-1	.	TRBJ2-3	CASSLDPFSGVRNTQYF
TRBV5-4	.	TRBJ2-2	CASSLGGVAGATGELFF
TRBV6-5	.	TRBJ2-2	CASRREINTGELFF
TRBV18	.	TRBJ1-1	CASSLDRVGNTEAFF
TRBV28	.	TRBJ2-1	CASSLRPRGYNEQFF
TRBV7-9	.	TRBJ2-1	CASRDGTGKYYEQFF
TRBV5-1	.	TRBJ1-1	CASRSQGNTEAFF
TRBV6-5	few	TRBJ1-5	CASSRQAINQPQHF
TRBV10-3	.	TRBJ1-5	CAISEGQGGQPQHF
TRBV2	few	TRBJ2-1	CASTPHGRGNYNEQFF
TRBV20-1	.	TRBJ2-7	CSANQGYEQYF
TRBV5-1	.	TRBJ2-1	CASSFSNSGRAGEQFF
TRBV4-2	.	TRBJ2-7	CASSRGKRQGDEQYF
TRBV20-1	few	TRBJ2-7	CSASVSYEQYF
TRBV16	.	TRBJ1-1	CASSPIGQGGKTEAFF
TRBV5-6	.	TRBJ1-1	CASSFGYRGGTEAFF
TRBV28	medium-sized	TRBJ1-5	CASSNPGYPQHF
TRBV19	.	TRBJ2-5	CASSTKQGSRAETQYF
TRBV10-3	medium-sized	TRBJ1-5	CAIRGQVNQPQHF
TRBV6-6	.	TRBJ2-7	CASIAGTVSYEQYF
TRBV21-1	medium-sized	TRBJ2-1	CASILLRVQFF
TRBV7-9	.	TRBJ1-6	CASSSGQGRGNSPLHF
TRBV2	.	TRBJ2-5	CASRFRDSRQETQYF
TRBV6-6	few	TRBJ1-1	CASNGDRGQNSEAFF